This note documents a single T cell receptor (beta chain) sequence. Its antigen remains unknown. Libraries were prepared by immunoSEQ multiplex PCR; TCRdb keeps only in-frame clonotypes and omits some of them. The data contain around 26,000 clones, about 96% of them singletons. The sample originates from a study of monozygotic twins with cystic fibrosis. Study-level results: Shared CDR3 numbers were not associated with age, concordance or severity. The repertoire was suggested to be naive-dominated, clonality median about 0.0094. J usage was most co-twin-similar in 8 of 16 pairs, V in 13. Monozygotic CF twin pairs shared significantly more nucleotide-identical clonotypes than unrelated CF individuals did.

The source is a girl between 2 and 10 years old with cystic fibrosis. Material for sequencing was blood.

The CDR3 spells CASRRADREYEQYF. The CDR3 DNA is TGTGCCAGTAGACGCGCGGACAGAGAGTACGAGCAGTACTTC. The genes are TRBV19 and TRBJ2-7, with D possibly TRBD1 on 6 matching bases. This CDR3 spans 14 amino acids. V was clipped by 6 bases and J by 4 bases, with 16 bases between them. The germline V gene has CDR1 LNHDA and CDR2 SQIVND (reference sequence).